The T cell receptor (beta chain) described here comes from a study of graft-versus-host responses after intestinal transplantation. In the study overall: Among the recipients, transplants were multivisceral, liver-intestinal, or isolated intestinal. Anti-thymocyte globulin induction, then tacrolimus and steroids for two to four years, went to all recipients.

General study results and limits: Marrow from the recipient contained GvH clones, some of which had appeared first in ileum or blood. When patients had graft-donor T cell macrochimerism, their allografts held high graft-versus-host to host-versus-graft clonal ratios.

The table came from immunoSEQ multiplex PCR; TCRdb's copy has only in-frame clones and leaves some out. The sample carries tens of thousands of clones, 80% to 95% recorded once. Comments on this clone: Its antigen is unidentified.

Germline V gives CDR1 MNHEY, CDR2 SMNVEV (reference sequence). The CDR3 covers 13 residues. The trim removed 4 bases at V and 9 bases at J, leaving 6 bases unmatched. This clonotype was sampled from a human donor who received an intestinal transplant. This chain joins TRBV27 and TRBJ2-4; 7 bases match TRBD1. The specimen was unstimulated CD4+ T cells sorted from spleen or lymph node cells, collected before intestinal transplant. In nucleotides, the CDR3 is TGTGCCAGCAGTTCCTACAGGGGTGGCATTCAGTACTTC. Translated, it gives CASSSYRGGIQYF.